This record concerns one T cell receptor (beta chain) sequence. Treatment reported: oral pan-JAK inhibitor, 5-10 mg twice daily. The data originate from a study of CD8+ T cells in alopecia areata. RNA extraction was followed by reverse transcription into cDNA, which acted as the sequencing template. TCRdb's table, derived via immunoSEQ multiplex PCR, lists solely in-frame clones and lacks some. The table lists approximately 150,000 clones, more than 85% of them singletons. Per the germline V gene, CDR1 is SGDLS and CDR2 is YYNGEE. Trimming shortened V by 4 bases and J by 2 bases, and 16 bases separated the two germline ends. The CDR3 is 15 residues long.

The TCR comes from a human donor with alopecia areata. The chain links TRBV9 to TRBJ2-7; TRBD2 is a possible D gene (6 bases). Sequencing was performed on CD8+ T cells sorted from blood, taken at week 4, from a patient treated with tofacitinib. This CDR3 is CASSPSPGVTYEQYF. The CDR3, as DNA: TGTGCCAGCAGCCCGAGCCCGGGAGTAACCTACGAGCAGTACTTC. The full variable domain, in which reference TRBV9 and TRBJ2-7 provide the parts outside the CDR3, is DSGVTQTPKHLITATGQRVTLRCSPRSGDLSVYWYQQSLDQGLQFLIQYYNGEERAKGNILERFSAQQFPDLHSELNLSSLELGDSALYFCASSPSPGVTYEQYFGPGTRLTVT.